The 29 T cell receptor beta chains below were found in one sample sequenced in a study of CXCR3-negative and CXCR3-positive naive CD8 T cells. cDNA libraries for TRB were generated by 5' RACE incorporating UMI labels. For each CDR3 protein, TCRdb gives one entry from its re-call of the 5' RACE reads, without DNA. This sample contains some 41,000 distinct CDR3 sequences. The sample consisted of memory CD8+ T cells from blood. The receptors were gathered from a human donor in good health. Some clones in this sample may be carry-over from other donors' samples.

This sequence joins TRBV3-1 and TRBJ2-7; TCRdb lists TRBD2, though no DNA is available to test this call. This CDR3 has 15 amino acids. CDR1 and CDR2 from the germline V gene are LGHDT and YNNKEL (reference sequence). CDR3 sequence: CASEDQRGPVMEQYF.

By frequency, this clonotype is medium-sized (0.01 to 0.1%). The chain recombines TRBV4-3 with TRBJ2-2; as DNA is missing, the TRBD2 call by TCRdb cannot be tested. Germline CDR1 reads LGHNA; CDR2 reads YSLEER. The length of the CDR3 is 15 residues. The CDR3 reads CASRGLAGDTGELFF.

The V call is TRBV30, the J call TRBJ2-7; as DNA is missing, the TRBD2 call by TCRdb cannot be tested. The germline V gene encodes CDR1 GTSNPN and CDR2 SVGIG (reference sequence). This CDR3 has 14 residues. The chain's CDR3 is CAWSFGRALEEQYF.

V and J are TRBV4-3 and TRBJ2-3. The CDR3 extends over 14 amino acids. Germline CDR1 reads LGHNA; CDR2 reads YSLEER. This CDR3 reads CASSLGLAEDTQYF.

V gene TRBV4-3 combines with J gene TRBJ2-1. The CDR3 has 16 residues. From germline, CDR1 is LGHNA and CDR2 YSLEER. The CDR3 spells CASSQGWESSYNEQFF.

J is TRBJ2-5 and V is TRBV7-2; TCRdb names TRBD2, which stays unverified in the absence of DNA. Germline values: CDR1 SGHTA, CDR2 FQGNSA. The CDR3 contains 15 residues. This CDR3 reads CASSFLGGGLETQYF.

This chain links TRBV11-1 with TRBJ2-4. Germline CDR1 is SGHAT and CDR2 is FQDESV (reference sequence). This CDR3 has 11 residues. The CDR3 here is CASSAKNIQYF. The full variable domain, its missing parts supplied by reference TRBV11-1 and TRBJ2-4, is EAEVAQSPRYKITEKSQAVAFWCDPISGHATLYWYRQILGQGPELLVQFQDESVVDDSQLPKDRFSAERLKGVDSTLKIQPAELGDSAMYLCASSAKNIQYFGAGTRLSVL.

The chain recombines TRBV3-1 with TRBJ2-1; there is no DNA to check the TCRdb D call of TRBD1. Germline CDR1 is LGHDT and CDR2 is YNNKEL (reference sequence). This CDR3 spans 14 amino acids. The CDR3 is CASRDRGLYSEQFF.

The gene calls are TRBV4-3 and TRBJ2-1; TCRdb picks TRBD1, but there is no DNA to check that call. The CDR3 is 21 amino acids. Germline V gene sequence: CDR1 LGHNA, CDR2 YSLEER. The chain's CDR3 is CARSQSRLKVGAESHYNEQFF.

The chain couples TRBV7-3 to TRBJ2-1; TCRdb lists TRBD1, though no DNA is available to test this call. CDR3 length: 15 amino acids. From germline, CDR1 is SGHTA and CDR2 FQGTGA. The CDR3 spells CASSFLGGGYNEQFF.

The rearrangement joins TRBV3-1 to TRBJ2-3. The germline V gene encodes CDR1 LGHDT and CDR2 YNNKEL (reference sequence). There are 16 residues in the CDR3. The CDR3 sequence is CASSQVIATSTDTQYF.

The rearrangement uses TRBV7-9 and TRBJ1-1. The CDR3 has 15 amino acids. Germline V lookup: CDR1 SEHNR, CDR2 FQNEAQ (reference sequence). This CDR3 is CASSLEPAGNTEAFF.

V usage is TRBV7-9 and J usage is TRBJ2-5; TCRdb names TRBD2, which stays unverified in the absence of DNA. CDR3 length: 16 residues. Germline CDR1 and CDR2: SEHNR and FQNEAQ (reference sequence). CDR3 region: CASSEPGLAMEETQYF. Using reference TRBV7-9 and TRBJ2-5 for the parts outside the CDR3, the full variable domain is DTGVSQNPRHKITKRGQNVTFRCDPISEHNRLYWYRQTLGQGPEFLTYFQNEAQLEKSRLLSDRFSAERPKGSFSTLEIQRTEQGDSAMYLCASSEPGLAMEETQYFGPGTRLLVL.

The V call is TRBV7-8, the J call TRBJ2-2; TCRdb proposes TRBD1, but this gene call is untestable without DNA. The CDR3 consists of 16 residues. Germline CDR1 reads SGHVS; CDR2 reads FQNEAQ. The CDR3 here is CASSLAGTVNTGELFF.

The gene calls are TRBV12-3 or TRBV12-4 and TRBJ2-1; TCRdb's D call of TRBD1 is untestable without DNA. CDR3 length equals 13 residues. The CDR3 here is CASSWDGDNEQFF.

The V and J genes are TRBV29-1 and TRBJ1-1; TCRdb names TRBD1, which stays unverified in the absence of DNA. In germline, CDR1 is SQVTM, CDR2 ANQGSEA. The CDR3 totals 11 residues. This chain's CDR3 is CSVDGRDEAFF. The full variable domain, completed using reference TRBV29-1 and TRBJ1-1, is SAVISQKPSRDICQRGTSLTIQCQVDSQVTMMFWYRQQPGQSLTLIATANQGSEATYESGFVIDKFPISRPNLTFSTLTVSNMSPEDSSIYLCSVDGRDEAFFGQGTRLTVV.

The chain couples TRBV5-1 to TRBJ2-5. The CDR3 loop spans 15 amino acids. In germline, CDR1 is SGHRS, CDR2 YFSETQ. The CDR3 spells CASSLPRRYQETQYF. The full variable domain, with the rest looked up from reference TRBV5-1 and TRBJ2-5, is KAGVTQTPRYLIKTRGQQVTLSCSPISGHRSVSWYQQTPGQGLQFLFEYFSETQRNKGNFPGRFSGRQFSNSRSEMNVSTLELGDSALYLCASSLPRRYQETQYFGPGTRLLVL.

V gene TRBV28 combines with J gene TRBJ2-7; as DNA is missing, the TRBD1 call by TCRdb cannot be tested. CDR1 and CDR2 (germline): MDHEN, SYDVKM. The CDR3 sequence is 14 residues long. Here the CDR3 reads CASSLFAGGDEQYF.

J is TRBJ1-1 and V is TRBV6-2 or TRBV6-3. Germline values: CDR1 MNHEY, CDR2 SVGEGT. CDR3 length equals 13 residues. This CDR3 is CASSYSESTEAFF.

The rearrangement joins TRBV4-1 to TRBJ2-7; TCRdb's assignment of TRBD2 cannot be checked, as there is no DNA. The CDR3 extends over 17 amino acids. Germline V gene sequence: CDR1 MGHRA, CDR2 YSYEKL. The CDR3 loop is CASSQADIRVSSYEQYF.

The chain links TRBV6-2 or TRBV6-3 to TRBJ2-1; TCRdb gives TRBD2 as the D gene, but with no DNA this cannot be confirmed. This CDR3 contains 15 residues. The germline CDR1 and CDR2 sequences are MNHEY and SVGEGT. The CDR3 loop reads CASSLARGLRNEQFF.

This chain uses TRBV10-3 with TRBJ2-3; the TCRdb D gene call, TRBD2, has no DNA to confirm it. The CDR3 extends over 18 amino acids. Germline loops: CDR1 ENHRY, CDR2 SYGVKD. This CDR3 reads CAISAGDGAILSTDTQYF.

The CDR3 spells CSARTLRGTSGAEEYNEQFF. The chain recombines TRBV20-1 with TRBJ2-1; TCRdb reports TRBD2, a call that lacks DNA to check it against. CDR3 length: 20 amino acids. Germline loops: CDR1 DFQATT, CDR2 SNEGSKA (reference sequence).

The genes are TRBV27 and TRBJ1-5. The CDR3 extends over 18 amino acids. Germline V gives CDR1 MNHEY, CDR2 SMNVEV (reference sequence). CDR3 amino acids: CASSLQTGPIKTYQPQHF.

The V gene is TRBV6-2 or TRBV6-3, the J gene TRBJ2-1; lacking DNA, the TRBD1 call made by TCRdb goes unchecked. Germline CDR1 and CDR2: MNHEY and SVGEGT. The CDR3 extends over 15 amino acids. The CDR3 is CASSYLRVEYNEQFF.

V gene TRBV10-3 combines with J gene TRBJ2-7; TCRdb indicates TRBD1, and absent DNA this call remains unverified. This CDR3 comprises 16 residues. The germline V gene has CDR1 ENHRY and CDR2 SYGVKD. This CDR3 is CAISDRRDRGTYEQYF.

The rearrangement links TRBV7-9 to TRBJ2-1; the D call from TCRdb, TRBD2, cannot be confirmed without DNA. The CDR3 spans 16 residues. Germline V gene data show CDR1 as SEHNR and CDR2 as FQNEAQ (reference sequence). CDR3 loop: CASSLEASGGNYEQFF.

J is TRBJ2-5 and V is TRBV7-9; with no DNA, the TCRdb D assignment of TRBD1 cannot be verified. Per the germline V gene, CDR1 is SEHNR and CDR2 is FQNEAQ (reference sequence). CDR3 length equals 13 residues. The CDR3 loop reads CASSPPGGETQYF.

The genes are TRBV20-1 and TRBJ2-7; TCRdb outputs TRBD1, but without DNA this stays unchecked. The CDR3 runs to 15 residues. CDR1 DFQATT and CDR2 SNEGSKA come from the germline V gene (reference sequence). CDR3 residues: CSAREGQGIAYEQYF.